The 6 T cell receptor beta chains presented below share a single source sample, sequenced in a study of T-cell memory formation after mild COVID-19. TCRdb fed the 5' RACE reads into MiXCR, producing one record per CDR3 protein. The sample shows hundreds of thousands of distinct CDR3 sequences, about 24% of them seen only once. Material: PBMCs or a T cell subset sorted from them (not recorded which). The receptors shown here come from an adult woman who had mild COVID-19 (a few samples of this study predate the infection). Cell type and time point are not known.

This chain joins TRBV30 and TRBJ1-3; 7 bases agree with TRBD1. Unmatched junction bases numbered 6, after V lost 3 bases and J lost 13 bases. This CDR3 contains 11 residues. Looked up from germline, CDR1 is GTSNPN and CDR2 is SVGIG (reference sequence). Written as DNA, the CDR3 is TGTGCCTGGAGCGCGGGACAGAGGATATATTTT. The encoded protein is CAWSAGQRIYF.

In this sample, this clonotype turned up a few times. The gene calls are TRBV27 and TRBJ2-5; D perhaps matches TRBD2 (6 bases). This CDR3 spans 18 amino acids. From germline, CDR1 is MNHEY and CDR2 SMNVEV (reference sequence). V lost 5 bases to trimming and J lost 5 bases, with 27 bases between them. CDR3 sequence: CASSPIADRPRGTETQYF. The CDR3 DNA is TGTGCCAGCAGTCCCATTGCGGACCGGCCTCGGGGGACGGAGACCCAGTACTTC.

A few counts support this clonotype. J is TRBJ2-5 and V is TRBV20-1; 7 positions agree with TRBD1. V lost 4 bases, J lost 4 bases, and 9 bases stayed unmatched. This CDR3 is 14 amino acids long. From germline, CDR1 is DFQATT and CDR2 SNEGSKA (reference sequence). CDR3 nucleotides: TGCAGTGCTAACGACAGGGCTAGGGGAGAGACCCAGTACTTC. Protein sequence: CSANDRARGETQYF.

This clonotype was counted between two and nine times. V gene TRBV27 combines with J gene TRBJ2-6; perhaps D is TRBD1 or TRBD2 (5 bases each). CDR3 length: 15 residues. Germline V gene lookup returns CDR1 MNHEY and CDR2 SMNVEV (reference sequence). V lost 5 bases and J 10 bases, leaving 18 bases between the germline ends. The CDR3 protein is CASSPLTRGPNVLTF. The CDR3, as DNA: TGTGCCAGCAGTCCCCTGACGAGGGGACCTAACGTCCTGACTTTC.

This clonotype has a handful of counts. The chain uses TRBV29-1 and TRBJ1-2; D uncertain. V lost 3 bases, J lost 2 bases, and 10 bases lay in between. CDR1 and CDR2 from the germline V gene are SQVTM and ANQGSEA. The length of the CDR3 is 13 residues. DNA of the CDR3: TGCAGCGTTGATGGGCAGCCAAACTATGGCTACACCTTC. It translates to CSVDGQPNYGYTF.

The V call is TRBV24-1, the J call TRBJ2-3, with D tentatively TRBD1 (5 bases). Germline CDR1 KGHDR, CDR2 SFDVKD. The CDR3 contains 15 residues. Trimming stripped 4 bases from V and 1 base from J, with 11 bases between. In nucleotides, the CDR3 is TGTGCCACCAGTGAGGAAACAGGCGGCACAGATACGCAGTATTTT. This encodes CATSEETGGTDTQYF.